The 6 T cell receptor beta chains reported below all come from one sample, sequenced in a study of blood T cell repertoires in COVID-19. Profiling relied on immunoSEQ multiplex PCR, and the TCRdb table lists in-frame clones only, not all of them. The data hold 250,000 to 300,000 clones, with approximately 90% observed a single time. Specimen: peripheral blood. These receptors were collected from a woman in her 50s with COVID-19, enrolled during active disease.

The genes are TRBV10-3 and TRBJ2-1; 7 bases align to TRBD1. Looked up from germline, CDR1 is ENHRY and CDR2 is SYGVKD. The CDR3 covers 14 residues. Losses at the gene ends were 5 bases for V and 5 bases for J; bases not matched to a gene: 6. CDR3 in DNA: TGTGCCATCAGTAGGGACAGATATAACAATGAGCAGTTCTTC. As protein: CAISRDRYNNEQFF.

This chain joins TRBV5-6 and TRBJ2-1, with 7 bases that match TRBD2. Germline trimming cut 4 bases from V and 8 bases from J; bases unmatched to any gene: 12. The CDR3 covers 15 residues. The germline V gene encodes CDR1 SGHDT and CDR2 YYEEEE. The CDR3 spells CASSRASGYGYEQFF. CDR3 coding DNA: TGTGCCAGCAGCCGCGCTAGCGGTTATGGGTATGAGCAGTTCTTC. Together with reference TRBV5-6 and TRBJ2-1, the CDR3 gives the full variable domain: DAGVTQSPTHLIKTRGQQVTLRCSPKSGHDTVSWYQQALGQGPQFIFQYYEEEERQRGNFPDRFSGHQFPNYSSELNVNALLLGDSALYLCASSRASGYGYEQFFGPGTRLTVL.

The genes are TRBV2 and TRBJ1-1; 7 bases align to TRBD1. This CDR3 is built from 12 residues. The germline CDR1 and CDR2 sequences are SNHLY and FYNNEI. J lost 10 bases, V lost 6 bases, and 8 bases had no gene match. CDR3 DNA sequence: TGTGCCAGCAGCTTCAAGGGACAGCCAGCTTTCTTT. This sequence encodes CASSFKGQPAFF. The whole variable domain, remainder taken from reference TRBV2 and TRBJ1-1, is EPEVTQTPSHQVTQMGQEVILRCVPISNHLYFYWYRQILGQKVEFLVSFYNNEISEKSEIFDDQFSVERPDGSNFTLKIRSTKLEDSAMYFCASSFKGQPAFFGQGTRLTVV.

The CDR3 DNA follows: TGTGCCAGCAGTCAGACAGGGAAGGGAAACACCATATATTTT. It specifies CASSQTGKGNTIYF. The V and J genes are TRBV7-9 and TRBJ1-3; 7 bases line up with TRBD1. Germline loops: CDR1 SEHNR, CDR2 FQNEAQ (reference sequence). The CDR3 consists of 14 residues. Unmatched junction bases numbered 6, after V lost 6 bases and J lost 4 bases.

This sequence joins TRBV3-1 (or the pseudogene TRBV3-2) and TRBJ1-2, with D perhaps matching TRBD1 (6 bases). The germline V gene encodes CDR1 LGHDT and CDR2 YNNKEL (reference sequence). The CDR3 extends over 15 amino acids. Trimming stripped 4 bases from V and 2 bases from J, with 14 bases between. The CDR3 loop is CASSLRQAKNYGYTF. Here the CDR3 DNA reads TGTGCCAGCAGCCTCAGACAGGCCAAAAACTATGGCTACACCTTC.

This clone was observed at least ten times. This same CDR3 is encoded by further DNA sequences in the sample. The CDR3 protein is CASSLVGGRGVGYNEQFF. CDR3 nucleotide sequence: TGTGCCAGCAGCTTGGTCGGCGGGAGAGGGGTTGGTTACAATGAGCAGTTCTTC. The chain joins TRBV5-4 to TRBJ2-1; 7 positions match TRBD2. Germline V lookup: CDR1 SGHNT, CDR2 YYREEE (reference sequence). This CDR3 is built from 18 residues. V lost 0 bases, J lost 4 bases, and 13 bases stayed unmatched.